This T cell receptor (beta chain) stems from a study of PD-L1 blockade in urothelial cancer. Clones were sequenced by immunoSEQ multiplex PCR, and TCRdb holds only the in-frame ones, with some missing. The data contain tens of thousands of clones, around four fifths of them singletons. Per germline, CDR1 SGHVS and CDR2 FNYEAQ. V was pared by 1 base and J by 2 bases, with 2 bases of the junction left unmatched. CDR3 length: 14 residues. Time point described: pretreatment peripheral blood. This chain links TRBV7-6 with TRBJ2-7, with TRBD1 matching 7 bases. This clonotype was obtained from a middle-aged man with urothelial cancer. The material was PBMCs, obtained around atezolizumab (anti-PD-L1) treatment. The DNA of the CDR3 is TGTGCCAGCAGCTTAGGGGGACAGACCTACGAGCAGTACTTC. Translated: CASSLGGQTYEQYF. The full variable domain, rest sourced from reference TRBV7-6 and TRBJ2-7, is GAGVSQSPRYKVTKRGQDVALRCDPISGHVSLYWYRQALGQGPEFLTYFNYEAQQDKSGLPNDRFSAERPEGSISTLTIQRTEQRDSAMYRCASSLGGQTYEQYFGPGTRLTVT.